Sequencing of this T cell receptor (beta chain) was carried out in a study of OX40 agonist ivuxolimab in advanced cancers. Regarding this clone: The germline gene is not matched at one end of the junction; a read error may be the cause.

Profiled with immunoSEQ multiplex PCR; TCRdb holds only in-frame clones, not every one. The sample has around 60,000 clones; 80% to 90% are singletons. Germline V gene sequence: CDR1 SGHTA, CDR2 FQGNSA. The CDR3 covers 16 residues. The source material was CD4+ or CD8+ T cells sorted from blood, sampled in a trial of the OX40 agonist ivuxolimab. The rearrangement joins TRBV7-2 to TRBJ2-3; the D gene is possibly TRBD1 (6 bases). This receptor was taken from an adult with an advanced solid tumor such as melanoma, head and neck, liver or kidney cancer. The CDR3 DNA reads as TGTGCCGGCAGCTCGGAAAGGGGGAGAGGCACAGATACGCAGTATTTT. Translated: CAGSSERGRGTDTQYF.